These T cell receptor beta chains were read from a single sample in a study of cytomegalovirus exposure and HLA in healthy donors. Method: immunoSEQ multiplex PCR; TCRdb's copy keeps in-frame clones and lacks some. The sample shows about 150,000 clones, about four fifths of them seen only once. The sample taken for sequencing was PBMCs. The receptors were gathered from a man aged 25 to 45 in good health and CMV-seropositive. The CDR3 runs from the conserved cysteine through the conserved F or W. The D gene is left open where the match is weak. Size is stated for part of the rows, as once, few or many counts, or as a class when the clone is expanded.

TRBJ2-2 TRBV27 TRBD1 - CASSLLTGGTGELFF TGTGCCAGCAGTTTACTGACAGGGGGCACCGGGGAGCTGTTTTTT
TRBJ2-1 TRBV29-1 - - CSVDFYGYNEQFF TGCAGCGTCGACTTCTATGGGTACAATGAGCAGTTCTTC
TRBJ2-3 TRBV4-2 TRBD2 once CASSQVLAGGPADTQYF TGTGCCAGCAGCCAAGTTCTGGCGGGGGGGCCGGCAGATACGCAGTATTTT
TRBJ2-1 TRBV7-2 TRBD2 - CASRPGLAGGPSDEQFF TGTGCCAGCAGGCCGGGACTAGCGGGAGGGCCCTCGGATGAGCAGTTCTTC
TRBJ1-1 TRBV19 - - CASSISGVGVNTEAFF TGTGCCAGTAGTATAAGCGGGGTAGGGGTGAACACTGAAGCTTTCTTT
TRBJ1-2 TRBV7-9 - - CASSPEWGRRYGYTF TGTGCCAGCAGCCCAGAGTGGGGGAGGCGCTATGGCTACACCTTC
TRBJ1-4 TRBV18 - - CASSPQLVATNEKLFF TGTGCCAGCTCACCACAACTCGTCGCAACTAATGAAAAACTGTTTTTT
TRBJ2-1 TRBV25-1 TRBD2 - CASTSGGLYNEQFF TGTGCCAGCACTAGCGGGGGGCTGTACAATGAGCAGTTCTTC
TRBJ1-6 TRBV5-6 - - CASSHLTASSYNSPLHF TGTGCCAGCAGCCATCTAACTGCGAGCTCCTATAATTCACCCCTCCACTTT
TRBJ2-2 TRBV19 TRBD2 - CASSTWTSGRTGELFF TGTGCCAGTAGCACCTGGACTAGCGGGAGGACCGGGGAGCTGTTTTTT
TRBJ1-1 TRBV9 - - CASSVGGRNTEAFF TGTGCCAGCAGCGTAGGGGGGCGGAACACTGAAGCTTTCTTT
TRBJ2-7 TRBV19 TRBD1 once CASSRGTGSYEQYF TGTGCCAGTAGTAGAGGGACAGGGTCCTACGAGCAGTACTTC
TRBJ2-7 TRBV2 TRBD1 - CASRLGDSSYEQYF TGTGCCAGCCGACTCGGGGACAGCTCCTACGAGCAGTACTTC
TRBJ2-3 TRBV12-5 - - CASGLVLRGLLASGLTDTQYF TGTGCTAGTGGTTTGGTACTCAGGGGCCTTTTGGCTAGCGGCCTCACAGATACGCAGTATTTT
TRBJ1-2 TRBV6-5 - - CASSYGVDRNYGYTF TGTGCCAGCAGTTACGGGGTAGACAGGAACTATGGCTACACCTTC